This TCR beta chain was profiled in a study of blood T cell repertoires in COVID-19. In the study overall: COVID-19 samples, acute and convalescent, were from the United States, Italy and Spain. The analysed material was cDNA or gDNA that came from T cells, B-cell-depleted T cells, or PBMCs.

In the study's own analysis: Estimation of nucleated cell counts was performed using reference gene primer amplification. Here immunoSEQ multiplex PCR was the method, and the copy in TCRdb shows in-frame clones only, minus some. That table is the source of V, J and clone size, and D and trimming were worked out from the DNA. The data contain hundreds of thousands of clones, 80% to 85% of them seen just once; the ten biggest clones take up just under 20%. Trimming removed 0 bases at V and 3 bases at J, with 15 bases between. This CDR3 spans 16 amino acids. Germline CDR1 SGHNT, CDR2 YYREEE (reference sequence).

The sample consisted of peripheral blood. The sequence was obtained from a man aged 25-40 years with active or convalescent COVID-19. The rearrangement joins TRBV5-4 to TRBJ1-1, with D perhaps TRBD1 (5 bases). Here the CDR3 reads CASSLGGPGGYTEAFF. The CDR3, as DNA: TGTGCCAGCAGCTTGGGGGGCCCCGGGGGGTACACTGAAGCTTTCTTT.